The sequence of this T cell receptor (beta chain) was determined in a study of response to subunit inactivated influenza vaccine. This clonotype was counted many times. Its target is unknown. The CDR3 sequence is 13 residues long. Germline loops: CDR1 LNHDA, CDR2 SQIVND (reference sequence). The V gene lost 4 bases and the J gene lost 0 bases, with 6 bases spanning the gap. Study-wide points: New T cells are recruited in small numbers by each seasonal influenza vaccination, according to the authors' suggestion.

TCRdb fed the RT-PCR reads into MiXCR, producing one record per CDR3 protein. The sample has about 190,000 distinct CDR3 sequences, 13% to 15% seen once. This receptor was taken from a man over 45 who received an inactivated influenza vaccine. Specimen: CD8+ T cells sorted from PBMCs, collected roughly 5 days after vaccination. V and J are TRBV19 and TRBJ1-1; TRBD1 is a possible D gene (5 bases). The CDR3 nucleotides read TGTGCCAGTAGTAACAGGATGAACACTGAAGCTTTCTTT. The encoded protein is CASSNRMNTEAFF.